These T cell receptor beta chains were read from a single sample in a study of metastatic and nonmetastatic thyroid tumors. MiXCR re-clonotyped the PCR reads for TCRdb. This sample has 8,300 or so clones; less than 35% occur once, and the top ten carry 35% to 50%. Material for sequencing was tumor tissue. Receptors were obtained from a male donor with papillary thyroid cancer or a benign thyroid nodule (not recorded which). Some clones in this sample may be carry-over from other donors' samples. The CDR3 runs from the conserved cysteine through the conserved F or W. A D gene is named only where the DNA matches it firmly. The size of a clone is reported for some rows only, either as once, few or many, or as a class for expanded clones.

TRBV19	few	TRBJ1-5	NA	CASSNHRNNQPQHF	TGTGCCAGTAGTAATCACAGGAACAATCAGCCCCAGCATTTT
TRBV6-2/TRBV6-3	large	TRBJ2-7	NA	CASSKTLSPYEQYF	TGTGCCAGCAGTAAAACGCTAAGCCCCTACGAGCAGTACTTC
TRBV19	NA	TRBJ2-5	TRBD1	CASSRRDRGTPETQYF	TGTGCCAGTAGTAGGAGGGACAGGGGCACGCCGGAGACCCAGTACTTC
TRBV24-1	NA	TRBJ2-7	TRBD2	CATGGGDSYEQYF	TGTGCCACCGGTGGGGGGGACTCCTACGAGCAGTACTTC
TRBV12-5	NA	TRBJ2-1	TRBD2	CASGLLRLAGALLYNEQFF	TGTGCTAGTGGTTTACTTAGACTAGCGGGGGCCCTCCTTTACAATGAGCAGTTCTTC
TRBV12-3/TRBV12-4	NA	TRBJ2-3	NA	CASSLKSDSDTQYF	TGTGCCAGCAGTTTGAAGTCGGATTCAGATACGCAGTATTTT
TRBV20-1	NA	TRBJ2-1	TRBD2	CSASGGTSPVGEQFF	TGCAGTGCTAGCGGGGGGACTAGCCCGGTCGGTGAGCAGTTCTTC
TRBV28	few	TRBJ2-2	NA	CASTPSGGVTGELFF	TGTGCCAGCACCCCCTCGGGCGGGGTCACCGGGGAGCTGTTTTTT
TRBV6-1	NA	TRBJ1-2	NA	CASSPGPNYGYTF	TGTGCCAGCAGTCCCGGCCCTAACTATGGCTACACCTTC
TRBV12-3/TRBV12-4	few	TRBJ1-2	NA	CASSLATNYGYTF	TGTGCCAGCAGTTTAGCAACTAACTATGGCTACACCTTC
TRBV5-1	medium-sized	TRBJ1-6	NA	CASSPDLSSYNSPLHF	TGCGCCAGCAGTCCCGATCTGAGCTCCTATAATTCACCCCTCCACTTT
TRBV19	NA	TRBJ1-2	NA	CASSIAGRGDFGGYTF	TGTGCCAGTAGTATAGCGGGCAGAGGAGACTTTGGGGGCTACACCTTC
TRBV20-1	medium-sized	TRBJ2-7	TRBD2	CSASLAGDSYEQYF	TGCAGTGCTAGTCTGGCGGGGGACTCCTACGAGCAGTACTTC
TRBV24-1	few	TRBJ1-2	TRBD1	CATPTLAGGLGYTF	TGTGCCACCCCTACCCTCGCAGGGGGCCTTGGCTACACCTTC
TRBV2	NA	TRBJ2-6	TRBD2	CASGGGSGANVLTF	TGTGCCAGCGGGGGGGGCTCTGGGGCCAACGTCCTGACTTTC
TRBV7-9	NA	TRBJ2-3	NA	CASSLREYVPYF	TGTGCCAGCAGCCTAAGGGAGTATGTACCGTATTTT
TRBV5-1	once	TRBJ1-4	NA	CASSREGIITNEKLFF	TGCGCCAGCAGCCGTGAAGGGATTATAACTAATGAAAAACTGTTTTTT
TRBV7-2	many	TRBJ1-5	NA	CASSPQGYSNQPQHF	TGTGCCAGCAGCCCCCAAGGATATAGCAATCAGCCCCAGCATTTT
TRBV6-2/TRBV6-3	few	TRBJ2-6	NA	CVSSYAPGANVLTF	TGTGTCAGCAGTTACGCCCCTGGGGCCAACGTCCTGACTTTC
TRBV4-1	NA	TRBJ2-1	TRBD2	CASSQEGTSGSSIGNEQFF	TGCGCCAGCAGCCAAGAGGGAACTAGCGGGAGTAGTATAGGGAATGAGCAGTTCTTC
TRBV6-1	few	TRBJ2-7	NA	CATLPEAKGGGYEQYF	TGTGCCACCCTTCCGGAGGCGAAGGGGGGCGGGTACGAGCAGTACTTC
TRBV6-1	NA	TRBJ1-1	NA	CASSIPVVNTEAFF	TGTGCCAGCAGTATCCCAGTAGTGAACACTGAAGCTTTCTTT
TRBV20-1	NA	TRBJ1-5	NA	CSASKASSNQPQHF	TGCAGTGCTAGCAAAGCGTCTAGCAATCAGCCCCAGCATTTT
TRBV27	few	TRBJ1-6	NA	CASSFLLGSTLHF	TGTGCCAGCAGTTTTTTATTGGGCTCTACCCTCCACTTT
TRBV11-1	NA	TRBJ2-7	NA	CASSPLDGDPNYEQYF	TGTGCCAGCAGCCCATTGGACGGGGACCCGAACTACGAGCAGTACTTC
TRBV7-9	NA	TRBJ2-1	NA	CASSLPVQGEQFF	TGTGCCAGCAGCTTACCAGTTCAGGGTGAGCAGTTCTTC
TRBV7-9	NA	TRBJ1-4	NA	CASSLAGSVEKLFF	TGTGCCAGCAGCTTAGCAGGGAGTGTAGAAAAACTGTTTTTT